Shown below are 21 T cell receptor beta chains from a single sample sequenced in a study of post-analysis software for immune sequencing data. Broader study findings: When patients were compared with controls, about 5 TRBV segments were more frequent, TRBV5-6, TRBV5-1 and TRBV20-1 among them.

These receptors have no known antigen. The TCR beta cDNA libraries carried unique molecular identifiers. A single record per CDR3 protein comes from TCRdb applying MiXCR to the PCR reads. This sample yields hundreds of thousands of distinct CDR3 sequences, of which roughly 27% are seen a single time; 0.56% belongs to the top ten. The sample comprised blood. These receptors were obtained from a girl between 5 and 17 years old with multiple sclerosis.

This rearrangement joins TRBV6-5 to TRBJ2-3; D is perhaps TRBD2 (5 bases). Per the germline V gene, CDR1 is MNHEY and CDR2 is SVGAGI. The CDR3 runs 15 residues. Deletions cut 2 bases from V and 1 base from J, with 10 bases between. The CDR3 DNA sequence: TGTGCCAGCAGTTACGCCGGGGTAGGCACAGATACGCAGTATTTT. Translated: CASSYAGVGTDTQYF.

This clonotype occurred a few times. The genes are TRBV6-6 and TRBJ2-1; D is possibly TRBD2 (6 bases). The CDR3 totals 16 residues. Germline V gives CDR1 MNHNY, CDR2 SVGAGI (reference sequence). The ends were cut back, 5 bases at V and 5 bases at J, with 19 bases in the middle. The CDR3 bases are TGTGCCAGCAGTGATTTAGGAGGGGACGCTCACAATGAGCAGTTCTTC. Its translation: CASSDLGGDAHNEQFF.

As regards this clonotype: With a much larger clone just one base away, this may be a read error. The chain joins TRBV29-1 to TRBJ2-4, with D perhaps matching TRBD2 (6 bases). The CDR3 runs 14 residues. Germline V gene sequence: CDR1 SQVTM, CDR2 ANQGSEA. The CDR3 reads CSGRDRLAKDIQYF. The CDR3 region has the DNA TGCAGCGGGCGGGACCGCTTAGCCAAAGACATTCAGTACTTC.

The chain combines TRBV6-5 with TRBJ2-5; 8 bases line up with TRBD1. This CDR3 is built from 15 residues. The germline V gene encodes CDR1 MNHEY and CDR2 SVGAGI. V trimming: 2 bases; J trimming: 4 bases; junction bases outside the gene matches: 6. The CDR3: CASSYVRGRLETQYF. The CDR3 DNA follows: TGTGCCAGCAGTTACGTCAGGGGGCGCCTAGAGACCCAGTACTTC.

Turning to this clonotype: An end of the junction differs from the germline gene, which may be a read error. The rearrangement joins TRBV12-3 or TRBV12-4 to TRBJ1-4; 9 nucleotides line up with TRBD1. This CDR3 is 15 amino acids long. CDR3 region: CASSAPGQGGEKRFF. The CDR3 region has the DNA TGTGCCAGCAGTGCCCCGGGACAGGGAGGTGAAAAACGGTTTTTT.

The rearrangement uses TRBV12-3 or TRBV12-4 and TRBJ2-1, with 10 nucleotides matching TRBD1. The CDR3 is made up of 14 amino acids. V dropped 6 bases and J dropped 5; count of bases not matched to a gene: 4. CDR3 nucleotide sequence: TGTGCCAGCAGGGGACAGGGGCCAAACAATGAGCAGTTCTTC. This translates into CASRGQGPNNEQFF.

The CDR3 nucleotides are TGTGCCAGCAGTAGAGGGACCGGGACTAGCGGGGGAGACTCCTACAATGAGCAGTTCTTC. This sequence encodes CASSRGTGTSGGDSYNEQFF. The genes are TRBV6-1 and TRBJ2-1; the match to TRBD2 covers 14 bases. Losses at the gene ends were 5 bases for V and 0 bases for J; bases not matched to a gene: 12. From germline, CDR1 is MNHNS and CDR2 SASEGT. CDR3 length: 20 amino acids.

The chain joins TRBV20-1 to TRBJ2-7; TRBD1 agrees at 7 bases. From germline, CDR1 is DFQATT and CDR2 SNEGSKA (reference sequence). This CDR3 has 15 amino acids. Trimming cost V 0 bases and J 4 bases; bases outside gene matches: 9. The CDR3 DNA is TGCAGTGCTAGAGATCCGAACAGGGGTGGTTACGAGCAGTACTTC. Its translation: CSARDPNRGGYEQYF.

The V gene is TRBV4-2, the J gene TRBJ1-2; no reliable D call. V lost 0 bases to trimming and J lost 1 base, with 12 bases between them. The germline gives CDR1 LGHNA, CDR2 YNFKEQ. This CDR3 contains 16 residues. CDR3 amino acids: CASSQDLSSLNYGYTF. CDR3 sequence (DNA): TGTGCCAGCAGCCAAGATCTCAGTTCCCTTAACTATGGCTACACCTTC.

This clonotype has a handful of counts. V usage is TRBV5-1 and J usage is TRBJ2-1; 8 nucleotides match TRBD1. Germline V gene sequence: CDR1 SGHRS, CDR2 YFSETQ. V dropped 3 bases and J dropped 7; count of bases not matched to a gene: 3. CDR3 length: 13 residues. CDR3 region: CASSWRQGNEQFF. CDR3 nucleotides: TGCGCCAGCAGCTGGAGACAGGGGAATGAGCAGTTCTTC.

The chain links TRBV5-1 to TRBJ2-7, with TRBD2 identical over 10 bases. The CDR3 has 15 amino acids. Germline V lookup: CDR1 SGHRS, CDR2 YFSETQ. With 0 bases clipped from V and 2 bases from J, the junction kept 2 bases outside the gene matches. The CDR3 DNA reads as TGCGCCAGCAGCTTGGTAAGCGGGAGGGCCTACGAGCAGTACTTC. This encodes CASSLVSGRAYEQYF.

This chain links TRBV6-5 with TRBJ2-1; 9 bases are shared with TRBD2. Germline V gene data show CDR1 as MNHEY and CDR2 as SVGAGI. The CDR3 is 13 amino acids. V shed 7 bases, J shed 12 bases, and the junction held 10 bases outside the gene matches. The CDR3 sequence is CASTSNSGGPQFF. The CDR3 DNA follows: TGTGCCAGCACGTCAAACAGCGGGGGGCCGCAGTTCTTC.

The chain carries TRBV28 and TRBJ1-5; perhaps TRBD1 as D (5 bases). The germline V gene has CDR1 MDHEN and CDR2 SYDVKM. Trimming removed 5 bases from V and 10 bases from J, with 18 bases in between. This CDR3 region has 14 residues. The CDR3: CASSPLGVGTPQHF. In nucleotides, the CDR3 is TGTGCCAGCAGTCCCCTTGGGGTTGGGACTCCCCAGCATTTT.

J is TRBJ1-1 and V is TRBV29-1; D is uncertain. This CDR3 has 11 amino acids. Trimming took off 3 bases at V and 1 base at J, with 3 bases between the two ends. Germline CDR1 SQVTM, CDR2 ANQGSEA. CDR3 nucleotides: TGCAGCGTTGAGGCGAACACTGAAGCTTTCTTT. Protein product: CSVEANTEAFF.

This clonotype was counted only a few times. This sequence joins TRBV11-2 and TRBJ2-5; no definite D call. Trimming pared 5 bases from V and 11 bases from J, leaving 24 bases between. CDR3 length equals 15 residues. Germline V lookup: CDR1 SGHAT, CDR2 FQNNGV. The CDR3 coding sequence is TGTGCCAGCAGCCAAAGAACATTTACCAATCAGGAGCAGTACTTC. Its protein product is CASSQRTFTNQEQYF.

The chain couples TRBV6-6 to TRBJ1-6; TRBD1 matches at 11 bases. Germline lookup yields CDR1 MNHNY and CDR2 SVGAGI (reference sequence). The CDR3 spans 16 residues. With V trimmed by 5 bases and J by 9 bases, 9 bases remained unmatched. CDR3 sequence (DNA): TGTGCCAGCAGTCCCCCCGGACAGGGGGCAGGTTCACCCCTCCACTTT. This encodes CASSPPGQGAGSPLHF.

The V call is TRBV6-5, the J call TRBJ2-1; no reliable D call. In germline, CDR1 is MNHEY, CDR2 SVGAGI. The CDR3 runs to 13 residues. Trimming pared 5 bases from V and 7 bases from J, leaving 12 bases between. DNA for the CDR3: TGTGCCAGCAGTCCACAGATGGAGAATGAGCAGTTCTTC. Translated: CASSPQMENEQFF.

The table lists this clonotype with a few counts. The chain recombines TRBV29-1 with TRBJ2-2; no firm D call. The V end lost 6 bases, the J end lost 4 bases, and 12 bases lay between the germline ends. Germline V gene sequence: CDR1 SQVTM, CDR2 ANQGSEA. This CDR3 region has 13 residues. In DNA, the CDR3 is TGCAGCGTCGCTATTGGCGGCACCGGGGAGCTGTTTTTT. Residues: CSVAIGGTGELFF.

This clonotype showed up just a few times. The CDR3 coding sequence is TGTGCCAGCCAAAGGCGGGGGGGCAATGAGCAGTTCTTC. Translating gives CASQRRGGNEQFF. This chain connects TRBV6-2 or TRBV6-3 to TRBJ2-1; 9 bases fit TRBD2. V dropped 8 bases and J dropped 6; count of bases not matched to a gene: 5. Germline CDR1 reads MNHEY; CDR2 reads SVGEGT. CDR3 length: 13 amino acids.

This clonotype came up many times. V and J are TRBV18 and TRBJ2-7; tentatively, D is TRBD1 (5 bases). CDR1 KGHSH and CDR2 LQKENI come from the germline V gene. V was cut by 2 bases and J by 0 bases, with 5 bases left in between. The CDR3 spans 13 residues. CDR3 sequence (DNA): TGTGCCAGCTCACCAGGGGCCTCCTACGAGCAGTACTTC. Protein: CASSPGASYEQYF.

In its sample, this clonotype was seen a few times. The rearrangement uses TRBV24-1 and TRBJ2-1, with 11 bases identical to TRBD2. The CDR3 has 16 residues. Trimming removed 1 base from V and 6 bases from J; junction bases left unmatched: 4. Germline CDR1 KGHDR, CDR2 SFDVKD. Here the CDR3 DNA reads TGTGCCACCAGTGATTTTACTAGCGGGAGTAGCAATGAGCAGTTCTTC. As protein: CATSDFTSGSSNEQFF.